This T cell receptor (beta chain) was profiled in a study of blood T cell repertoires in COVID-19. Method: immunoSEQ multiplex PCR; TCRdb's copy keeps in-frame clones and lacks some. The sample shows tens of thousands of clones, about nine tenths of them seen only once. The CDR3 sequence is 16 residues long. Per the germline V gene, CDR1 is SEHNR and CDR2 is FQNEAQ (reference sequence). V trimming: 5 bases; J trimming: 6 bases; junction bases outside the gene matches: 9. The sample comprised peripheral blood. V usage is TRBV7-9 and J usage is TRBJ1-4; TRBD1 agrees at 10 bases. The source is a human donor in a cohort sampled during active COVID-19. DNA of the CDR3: TGTGCCAGCAGCACCCGACAGGGGGCACACGATGAAAAACTGTTTTTT. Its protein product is CASSTRQGAHDEKLFF.